Sequencing of this T cell receptor (beta chain) was carried out in a study of blood T cell repertoires in COVID-19. Sequencing was performed with immunoSEQ multiplex PCR; in TCRdb, only in-frame clones are kept and a portion is missing. This repertoire shows about 41,000 clones, 70% to 90% found once; its top ten account for 4.3%. The germline V gene encodes CDR1 KGHSH and CDR2 LQKENI. CDR3 length: 12 residues. The germline V and J ends were trimmed by 3 bases and 4 bases, with 6 bases remaining between them. The clonotype originates from a man between 60 and 75 years old with acute or convalescent COVID-19. The specimen sequenced was peripheral blood. V gene TRBV18 combines with J gene TRBJ1-2, with D maybe TRBD1 (6 bases). Here the CDR3 reads CASSPDSYGYTF. CDR3 nucleotide sequence: TGTGCCAGCTCACCGGACAGCTATGGCTACACCTTC.